This T cell receptor (beta chain) was obtained from a study of tumor-infiltrating lymphocytes in primary liver carcinoma. Blood RNA originated from unsorted whole blood, with germline DNA additionally extracted. Trimming took off 8 bases at V and 2 bases at J, with 10 bases between the two ends. The CDR3 sequence is 13 residues long. The template, roughly 0.45 ug total RNA, yielded TCR beta cDNA made with a constant-region primer. TCR beta libraries came from three nested multiplex PCR rounds using slightly modified ARM-PCR. TRBV1-TRBV30 forward primers and a C-beta reverse primer were used in the first two PCR rounds, which each ran for nine to ten cycles. From the multiplex PCR reads, TCRdb called clonotypes with MiXCR, one entry per CDR3 protein. The data show over 250,000 distinct CDR3 sequences, more than 55% seen once. This clonotype appeared many times.

The chain has TRBV12-3 or TRBV12-4 and TRBJ1-3; D possibly corresponds to TRBD1 (5 bases). Sequenced: peripheral blood. The source of this sequence is a woman in her 30s with primary liver carcinoma and hepatitis B virus infection. CDR3 in DNA: TGTGCCAGCCGACGGGGGACTGGAAACACCATATATTTT. It is translated as CASRRGTGNTIYF.